The present entry profiles one T cell receptor beta chain with its context. This sample is part of a study of blood T cell repertoires in COVID-19. V lost 6 bases to trimming and J lost 8 bases, with 16 bases between them. The CDR3 contains 14 residues. Germline V gene lookup returns CDR1 MDHEN and CDR2 SYDVKM. The data were produced by immunoSEQ multiplex PCR, yet TCRdb's version contains in-frame clones alone and is incomplete. The repertoire holds 340,000 or so clones, with 80% to 90% as singletons. The sequenced material came from peripheral blood. The sequence was collected from a man aged 50 to 59 with active or convalescent COVID-19. V is TRBV28 and J is TRBJ1-4; weak D call: TRBD1 (6 bases). CDR3 region: CASSNRVLGEKLFF. DNA of the CDR3: TGTGCCAGCAGCAACAGGGTTCTTGGGGAAAAACTGTTTTTT. Full variable domain (outside the CDR3, taken from reference TRBV28 and TRBJ1-4): DVKVTQSSRYLVKRTGEKVFLECVQDMDHENMFWYRQDPGLGLRLIYFSYDVKMKEKGDIPEGYSVSREKKERFSLILESASTNQTSMYLCASSNRVLGEKLFFGSGTQLSVL.